The rows below give T cell receptor beta chains drawn from one sample of a study of neurological immune-mediated disorders. Using its own MiXCR run on the 5' RACE reads, TCRdb lists one record per CDR3 protein. The data contain around 30,000 distinct CDR3 sequences, about 1.6% of them singletons. Sequenced input: PBMCs. The receptors were gathered from a woman aged 25 to 39 with multiple sclerosis. Both conserved end residues are part of each CDR3. A D gene is named only where the DNA matches it firmly. Only some rows state a clone size, as once, few, many or a class for expanded clones.

V	size	D	J	CDR3	DNA
TRBV5-1	many	.	TRBJ1-5	CASSLDSYSNQPQHF	TGCGCCAGCAGCTTGGACAGCTATAGCAATCAGCCCCAGCATTTT
TRBV7-9	.	.	TRBJ2-4	CASSPQGLIQYF	TGTGCCAGCAGCCCCCAGGGACTCATTCAGTACTTC
TRBV6-4	many	.	TRBJ2-7	CASSLSITGSYEQYF	TGTGCCAGCAGCTTGTCAATAACAGGGAGCTACGAGCAGTACTTC
TRBV28	many	TRBD1	TRBJ1-5	CASSDRGNQPQHF	TGTGCCAGCAGTGACAGGGGAAATCAGCCCCAGCATTTT
TRBV7-2	many	.	TRBJ2-3	CASSLVQGDTQYF	TGTGCCAGCAGCTTGGTTCAGGGAGATACGCAGTATTTT
TRBV12-3/TRBV12-4	many	.	TRBJ2-7	CASNPRGSIYEQYF	TGTGCCAGCAACCCCCGGGGCAGTATTTACGAGCAGTACTTC
TRBV20-1	many	TRBD1	TRBJ1-3	CSARDPRGSSGNTIYF	TGCAGTGCTAGAGATCCCAGGGGGAGCTCTGGAAACACCATATATTTT
TRBV6-6	many	TRBD2	TRBJ2-5	CASSGLAGGHGTQYF	TGTGCCAGCAGCGGACTAGCGGGGGGCCATGGGACCCAGTACTTC
TRBV7-8	many	TRBD2	TRBJ2-7	CASSPKTGGTYEQYF	TGTGCCAGCAGCCCGAAGACGGGGGGGACCTACGAGCAGTACTTC
TRBV5-1	many	.	TRBJ1-2	CASSLEWGTGYTF	TGCGCCAGCAGCTTGGAATGGGGCACAGGCTACACCTTC
TRBV20-1	many	.	TRBJ2-7	CSAFPVGGFSYEQYF	TGCAGTGCTTTTCCGGTGGGGGGATTCTCCTACGAGCAGTACTTC
TRBV3-1	many	.	TRBJ2-5	CASSQGSRAATQYF	TGTGCCAGCAGCCAAGGGAGCCGCGCGGCGACCCAGTACTTC
TRBV4-3	medium-sized	.	TRBJ2-1	CASSQGLGTNDPSYNEQFF	TGCGCCAGCAGCCAAGGGCTAGGGACAAACGATCCCTCCTACAATGAGCAGTTCTTC
TRBV5-6	many	.	TRBJ2-5	CASSPDRQETQYF	TGTGCCAGCAGCCCGGACAGACAAGAGACCCAGTACTTC
TRBV12-3/TRBV12-4	many	.	TRBJ1-1	CASTITGGGNTEAFF	TGTGCCAGCACCATTACGGGAGGGGGGAACACTGAAGCTTTCTTT
TRBV5-1	many	TRBD2	TRBJ2-3	CATLLAGGRHTQYF	TGCGCCACATTATTAGCGGGGGGGCGACATACGCAGTATTTT
TRBV5-1	many	.	TRBJ2-7	CASSQQGYEQYF	TGCGCCAGCAGCCAACAGGGCTACGAGCAGTACTTC
TRBV5-1	many	.	TRBJ1-1	CASSLGGSTEAFF	TGCGCCAGCAGCCTCGGGGGAAGCACTGAAGCTTTCTTT
TRBV20-1	many	.	TRBJ1-1	CSARAGATEAFF	TGCAGTGCTAGAGCAGGGGCCACTGAAGCTTTCTTT
TRBV20-1	many	TRBD2	TRBJ2-3	CSARDSGGPTDTQYF	TGCAGTGCTAGAGATTCGGGGGGGCCCACCGATACGCAGTATTTT